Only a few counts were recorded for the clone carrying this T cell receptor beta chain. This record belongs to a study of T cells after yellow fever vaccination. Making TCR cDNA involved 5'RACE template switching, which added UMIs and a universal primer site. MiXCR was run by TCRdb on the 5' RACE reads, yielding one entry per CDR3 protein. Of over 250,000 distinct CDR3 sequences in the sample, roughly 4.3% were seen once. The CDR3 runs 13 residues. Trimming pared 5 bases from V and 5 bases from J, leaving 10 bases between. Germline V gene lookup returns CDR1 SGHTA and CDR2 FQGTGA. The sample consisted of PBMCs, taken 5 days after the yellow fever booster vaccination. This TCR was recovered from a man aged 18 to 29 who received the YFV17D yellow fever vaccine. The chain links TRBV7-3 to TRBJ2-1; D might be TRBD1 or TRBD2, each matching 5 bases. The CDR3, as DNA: TGTGCCAGCAGCCCCCCGGGACACAATGAGCAGTTCTTC. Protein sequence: CASSPPGHNEQFF.